The 10 T cell receptor beta chains listed next were all sequenced from one sample in a study of cytomegalovirus exposure and HLA in healthy donors. A multiplex PCR was run with 60 Vbeta primers and 13 Jbeta primers. Clones were read by immunoSEQ multiplex PCR, and TCRdb kept only the in-frame ones, dropping some. The data show more than 75,000 clones, about 68% seen once. The sample taken for sequencing was PBMCs. Every receptor here comes from a man aged 35 to 55 in good health and CMV-seropositive.

The chain combines TRBV28 with TRBJ1-2, with 7 bases matching TRBD1. The CDR3 extends over 13 amino acids. V gave up 2 bases and J gave up 7 bases; unmatched junction bases: 4. Germline CDR1 MDHEN, CDR2 SYDVKM. Here the CDR3 DNA reads TGTGCCAGCAGTTTAACGGCAGGGGGTGGCTACACCTTC. Amino acid sequence: CASSLTAGGGYTF.

The V gene is TRBV5-8, the J gene TRBJ2-2; 14 nucleotides agree with TRBD2. CDR3 length equals 17 residues. V lost 4 bases and J lost 2; bases outside the gene matches: 4. In germline, CDR1 is SGHTS, CDR2 YDEGEE. The DNA of the CDR3 is TGTGCCAGCAGCCCCGGGACTAGCGGGAGTAACACCGGGGAGCTGTTTTTT. Protein sequence: CASSPGTSGSNTGELFF.

This chain connects TRBV10-2 to TRBJ2-1, with D maybe TRBD2 (6 bases). V gave up 2 bases and J gave up 7 bases, with 9 bases separating them. CDR3 size: 13 residues. The germline V gene has CDR1 WSHSY and CDR2 SAAADI. The CDR3 protein is CASSEKSGNEQFF. The CDR3 DNA reads as TGCGCCAGCAGTGAGAAGAGCGGGAATGAGCAGTTCTTC.

The chain uses TRBV28 and TRBJ2-1; 8 nucleotides match TRBD1. In germline, CDR1 is MDHEN, CDR2 SYDVKM. With V trimmed by 3 bases and J by 12 bases, 4 bases remained unmatched. This CDR3 has 12 residues. CDR3 loop: CASSLGTGSQFF. CDR3 bases: TGTGCCAGCAGTTTGGGGACAGGCTCGCAGTTCTTC.

Only one count was recorded for this clone. The chain employs TRBV19 and TRBJ2-7; D is possibly TRBD2 (6 bases). Trimming cost V 1 base and J 2 bases, with 12 bases left between them. CDR1 is LNHDA, CDR2 SQIVND, per germline (reference sequence). This CDR3 comprises 15 residues. DNA for the CDR3: TGTGCCAGTAGTATAGCCGGGGGAGCCGCCTACGAGCAGTACTTC. Translating it yields CASSIAGGAAYEQYF. The full variable domain, its missing parts supplied by reference TRBV19 and TRBJ2-7, is DGGITQSPKYLFRKEGQNVTLSCEQNLNHDAMYWYRQDPGQGLRLIYYSQIVNDFQKGDIAEGYSVSREKKESFPLTVTSAQKNPTAFYLCASSIAGGAAYEQYFGPGTRLTVT.

As regards this clone: The junction departs from germline at one end; a sequencing error may be responsible. The V call is TRBV7-9, the J call TRBJ2-6; 12 nucleotides align to TRBD1. The CDR3 length is 19 residues. Germline V gives CDR1 SEHNR, CDR2 FQNEAQ (reference sequence). CDR3 sequence (DNA): TGTGCCGGCAGCCCGGGGACAGGGGGCGCCTCTTCTGGGGCCAACGTCCTGACTTTC. Its translation is CAGSPGTGGASSGANVLTF. Drawing the rest from reference TRBV7-9 and TRBJ2-6, the complete variable domain is DTGVSQNPRHKITKRGQNVTFRCDPISEHNRLYWYRQTLGQGPEFLTYFQNEAQLEKSRLLSDRFSAERPKGSFSTLEIQRTEQGDSAMYLCAGSPGTGGASSGANVLTFGAGSRLTVL.

The gene calls are TRBV5-6 and TRBJ2-7; D is uncertain. Trimming took 6 bases from V and 3 from J, leaving 7 bases between them. Per germline, CDR1 SGHDT and CDR2 YYEEEE. CDR3 size: 11 residues. The CDR3 region has the DNA TGTGCCAGCACCAACTACTACGAGCAGTACTTC. It specifies CASTNYYEQYF. Full variable domain (rest looked up from reference TRBV5-6 and TRBJ2-7): DAGVTQSPTHLIKTRGQQVTLRCSPKSGHDTVSWYQQALGQGPQFIFQYYEEEERQRGNFPDRFSGHQFPNYSSELNVNALLLGDSALYLCASTNYYEQYFGPGTRLTVT.

This clone was detected a few times. The gene calls are TRBV5-1 and TRBJ1-1, with no clear D. Germline-derived CDR1 and CDR2 are SGHRS and YFSETQ. The CDR3 spans 14 residues. The V end lost 0 bases, the J end lost 0 bases, and 6 bases lay between the germline ends. CDR3 bases: TGCGCCAGCAGCTTGGGCACTTTGAACACTGAAGCTTTCTTT. Translated, it gives CASSLGTLNTEAFF.

The table lists this clone with a count of one. The chain has TRBV5-6 and TRBJ2-7; 8 bases match TRBD1. CDR3 length: 13 residues. The J segment lost 4 bases and the V segment lost 2 bases, leaving 2 bases of the junction unmatched. The germline CDR1 and CDR2 sequences are SGHDT and YYEEEE. DNA of the CDR3: TGTGCCAGCAGCTTCACAGGGGGTTACGAGCAGTACTTC. Protein: CASSFTGGYEQYF. The entire variable domain, with the rest obtained from reference TRBV5-6 and TRBJ2-7, is as follows: DAGVTQSPTHLIKTRGQQVTLRCSPKSGHDTVSWYQQALGQGPQFIFQYYEEEERQRGNFPDRFSGHQFPNYSSELNVNALLLGDSALYLCASSFTGGYEQYFGPGTRLTVT.

The chain carries TRBV6-5 and TRBJ2-6; 9 bases match TRBD1. The CDR3 runs 15 residues. Trimming at V came to 6 bases and at J to 10 bases, leaving 10 bases not matched to a gene. Germline CDR1 reads MNHEY; CDR2 reads SVGAGI. In DNA, the CDR3 is TGTGCCAGCAGCGGACGAGGGACAGGGAAAAACGTCCTGACTTTC. It translates to CASSGRGTGKNVLTF.